The 10 T cell receptor beta chains below were found in one sample sequenced in a study of blood T cell repertoires in COVID-19. The assay was immunoSEQ multiplex PCR, and TCRdb's table has in-frame clones only and misses some. The data hold approximately 200,000 clones, with 70% to 85% observed a single time. Material: peripheral blood. Source of these receptors: a woman older than 75 with COVID-19, enrolled during active disease.

The genes are TRBV28 and TRBJ2-7; 7 bases are shared with TRBD1. CDR3 size: 14 residues. Trimming removed 8 bases from V and 2 bases from J; junction bases left unmatched: 9. CDR1 and CDR2 from the germline V gene are MDHEN and SYDVKM. CDR3 in DNA: TGTGCCAGCCGGCTACAGGGGCCAACCTACGAGCAGTACTTC. Its translation: CASRLQGPTYEQYF. The full variable domain, its missing parts supplied by reference TRBV28 and TRBJ2-7, is DVKVTQSSRYLVKRTGEKVFLECVQDMDHENMFWYRQDPGLGLRLIYFSYDVKMKEKGDIPEGYSVSREKKERFSLILESASTNQTSMYLCASRLQGPTYEQYFGPGTRLTVT.

This chain joins TRBV19 and TRBJ2-7; 8 bases match TRBD1. The V segment lost 6 bases and the J segment 6 bases; nucleotides outside the gene matches: 4. Germline values: CDR1 LNHDA, CDR2 SQIVND (reference sequence). The CDR3 covers 12 residues. The CDR3 region is CASRSTGGEQYF. The DNA of the CDR3 is TGTGCCAGTAGATCTACAGGGGGCGAGCAGTACTTC.

This clone has just one count. The gene calls are TRBV3-1 (or the pseudogene TRBV3-2) and TRBJ2-1; TRBD2 matches 9 bases. V gave up 3 bases and J gave up 4 bases; unmatched junction bases: 1. Germline V gene lookup returns CDR1 LGHDT and CDR2 YNNKEL (reference sequence). The CDR3 runs to 14 residues. DNA of the CDR3: TGTGCCAGCAGCCAGCGGGGGGGGTACAATGAGCAGTTCTTC. Translating gives CASSQRGGYNEQFF.

The rearrangement uses TRBV10-1 and TRBJ2-2; unclear D gene. Germline CDR1 is WNHNN and CDR2 is SYGVQD (reference sequence). V gave up 5 bases and J gave up 4 bases, with 11 bases separating them. This CDR3 spans 14 amino acids. The CDR3 loop is CASSFAQTTGELFF. As DNA, the CDR3 is TGCGCCAGCAGTTTCGCACAGACCACCGGGGAGCTGTTTTTT.

The chain has TRBV7-8 and TRBJ2-7; D ambiguous. Between the trimmed V and J ends, which lost 6 bases and 3 bases, there was a span of 12 bases. Germline V gives CDR1 SGHVS, CDR2 FQNEAQ. CDR3 length: 13 residues. The CDR3 reads CASSQAFHYEQYF. CDR3 nucleotides: TGTGCCAGCAGTCAGGCGTTCCACTACGAGCAGTACTTC.

This sequence joins TRBV5-1 and TRBJ1-1; D might be TRBD1 (5 bases). The CDR3 has 15 amino acids. Germline V gene data show CDR1 as SGHRS and CDR2 as YFSETQ. V shed 0 bases and J shed 0 bases, with 9 bases lying between them. The CDR3 is CASSLVTGVNTEAFF. CDR3 in DNA: TGCGCCAGCAGCTTGGTAACGGGGGTGAACACTGAAGCTTTCTTT.

The genes are TRBV7-2 and TRBJ1-5; D is unresolved. The CDR3 consists of 16 residues. In germline, CDR1 is SGHTA, CDR2 FQGNSA. V lost 1 base, J lost 0 bases, and 10 bases lay in between. CDR3 protein: CASSLVSLYSNQPQHF. CDR3 DNA sequence: TGTGCCAGCAGCTTAGTATCCCTTTATAGCAATCAGCCCCAGCATTTT.

The chain links TRBV3-1 (or the pseudogene TRBV3-2) to TRBJ1-1; tentative D call: TRBD1 (5 bases). Germline assignment: CDR1 LGHDT and CDR2 YNNKEL (reference sequence). The germline V and J ends were trimmed by 9 bases and 5 bases, with 19 bases remaining between them. CDR3 length: 14 amino acids. CDR3 residues: CASSSGGGETEAFF. CDR3 bases: TGTGCCAGTTCCTCCGGGGGGGGAGAAACTGAAGCTTTCTTT.

This rearrangement joins TRBV5-8 to TRBJ2-5, with 12 nucleotides matching TRBD2. Germline trimming cut 4 bases from V and 5 bases from J; bases unmatched to any gene: 12. CDR3 size: 17 residues. CDR1 SGHTS and CDR2 YDEGEE come from the germline V gene. CDR3 region: CASSQTSGGSPGETQYF. The CDR3 nucleotides read TGTGCCAGCAGCCAGACTAGCGGGGGCTCCCCTGGGGAGACCCAGTACTTC.

The chain carries TRBV19 and TRBJ1-5; D uncertain. The germline CDR1 and CDR2 sequences are LNHDA and SQIVND (reference sequence). V lost 6 bases and J 9 bases, leaving 15 bases between the germline ends. The CDR3 has 13 residues. CDR3 in amino acids: CASSMADSGPQHF. The CDR3 bases are TGTGCCAGTAGCATGGCGGATTCTGGGCCCCAGCATTTT.